The present TCR beta chain was sequenced within a study of blood T cells in healthy people across ages. General study results and limits: PBMCs went unsorted, and a conclusive naive versus antigen-experienced comparison was therefore prevented.

A second roughly 7 to 12 cycle PCR used barcoded and J-beta primers. Template switching added a 12-random-nucleotide identifier to every cDNA molecule. Via MiXCR, TCRdb re-called the 5' RACE reads, giving one row per CDR3 protein. The sample includes fewer than 2,000,000 distinct CDR3 sequences, roughly 32% of them seen just once. This clonotype has more than one count but fewer than ten. Its target is unknown. Source material: blood. The receptor comes from a woman in her twenties or thirties in good health.

The CDR3 DNA is TGTGCCAGCAGCAAAAGAGGGATAGCGGCCAACAATGAGCAGTTCTTC. This gives the protein CASSKRGIAANNEQFF. The chain recombines TRBV21-1 with TRBJ2-1; the D segment call TRBD2 is taken from the table without a DNA check. TRBV21-1 is a recognized pseudogene. The CDR3 contains 16 residues.